This T cell receptor beta chain comes out of a study of blood T cell repertoires in COVID-19. In the study overall: Samples came from the United States, Italy and Spain, spanning acute and convalescent COVID-19. From T cells, B-cell-depleted T cells, or PBMCs came the material, which was cDNA or gDNA.

In the original analysis: Amplification with reference gene primers provided the estimates of nucleated cell counts. Assay used: immunoSEQ multiplex PCR; TCRdb lists only in-frame clones, some missing. V and J calls and clone size are given by that table; D and trimming were obtained from the DNA. The sample has hundreds of thousands of clones, around 90% seen once; the top ten hold around 6.9%. V was trimmed by 4 bases and J by 5 bases, leaving 17 bases between them. The length of the CDR3 is 16 residues. CDR1 MNHEY and CDR2 SVGAGI come from the germline V gene. J is TRBJ2-2 and V is TRBV6-5; the D gene is possibly TRBD2 (7 bases). The sample taken for sequencing was peripheral blood. This clonotype was obtained from a man aged 55 to 70 who had recovered from COVID-19. The CDR3 region has the DNA TGTGCCAGCAGTTCCCTGTCCGGGGGGCCAACCGGGGAGCTGTTTTTT. It specifies CASSSLSGGPTGELFF.